This T cell receptor beta chain was captured in a study of blood T cell repertoires in COVID-19. Study in general: Acute-phase and convalescent COVID-19 samples originated in the United States, Italy and Spain. Sources were T cells, B-cell-depleted T cells, or PBMCs; the material itself was cDNA or gDNA.

The data were produced by immunoSEQ multiplex PCR, yet TCRdb's version contains in-frame clones alone and is incomplete. The sample shows 200,000 to 300,000 clones, approximately 90% of them seen only once. The germline CDR1 and CDR2 sequences are SGHAT and FQNNGV. The V gene lost 4 bases and the J gene lost 7 bases, with 8 bases spanning the gap. CDR3 length equals 13 residues. This clone was seen only a few times. The sequencing input was peripheral blood. J is TRBJ1-6 and V is TRBV11-2, with D unclear. This clonotype originated in a man aged 55 to 70 who had recovered from COVID-19. CDR3 in amino acids: CASSSLRNSPLHF. CDR3 sequence (DNA): TGTGCCAGCAGCTCCCTCCGGAATTCACCCCTCCACTTT.